This T cell receptor (beta chain) was observed in a study of regulatory T cells in long-lasting Graves disease. Time point defined: newly diagnosed GD, antithyroid drugs for less than 3 months. The TCR library was made from RNA that had been extracted from PBMCs in TRIzol. J gave up 2 bases and V 6 bases, and 7 bases lay outside the gene matches. This CDR3 is 16 amino acids long. Study-wide results and caveats: Whereas new patients shared 870 or so public clonotypes, persistent patients shared more, at 2,500 to 3,500.

With iRepertoire HTBI primers and Arm-PCR of CDR3 regions, TCR beta libraries were built. TCRdb ran MiXCR on the multiplex PCR reads and lists one entry per CDR3 protein. The table has 450,000 to 600,000 distinct CDR3 sequences, 13% seen once. Points on this clonotype: Its matching antigen is unknown. This likely stems from a read error, as it lies one base from a far larger clone.

The sample was also linked to a second study, of T cells in Graves' hyperthyroidism and ophthalmopathy.

The V and J genes are TRBV12-3 or TRBV12-4 and TRBJ2-3; 11 positions agree with TRBD2. This specimen was peripheral blood mononuclear cells (PBMCs), taken at new diagnosis, from a patient treated with antithyroid drugs. The sequence was obtained from a man aged 25-45 years with Graves disease. As DNA, the CDR3 is TGTGCCAGCAGCCCCGGGACTAGCGGACACACAGATACGCAGTATTTT. Protein product: CASSPGTSGHTDTQYF.